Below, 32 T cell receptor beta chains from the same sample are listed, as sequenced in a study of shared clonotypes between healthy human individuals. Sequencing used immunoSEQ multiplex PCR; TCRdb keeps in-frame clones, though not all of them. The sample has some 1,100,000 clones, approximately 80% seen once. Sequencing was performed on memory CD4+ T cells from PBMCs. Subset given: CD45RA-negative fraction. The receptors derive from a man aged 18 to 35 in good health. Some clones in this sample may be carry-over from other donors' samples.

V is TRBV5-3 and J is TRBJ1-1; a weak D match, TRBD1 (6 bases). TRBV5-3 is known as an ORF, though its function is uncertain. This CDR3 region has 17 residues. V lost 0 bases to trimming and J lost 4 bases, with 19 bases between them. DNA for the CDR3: TGTGCCAGAAGCTTGGAGACCGACAGGCCCGTTTCCACTGAAGCTTTCTTT. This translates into CARSLETDRPVSTEAFF.

CDR3 amino acids: CASRILAGEGVARETQYF. Written as DNA, the CDR3 is TGTGCCAGCAGGATACTAGCGGGAGAGGGTGTGGCGAGGGAGACCCAGTACTTC. The rearrangement links TRBV27 to TRBJ2-5; 11 bases map to TRBD2. J lost 5 bases, V lost 6 bases, and 17 bases had no gene match. From germline, CDR1 is MNHEY and CDR2 SMNVEV (reference sequence). The CDR3 has 18 amino acids.

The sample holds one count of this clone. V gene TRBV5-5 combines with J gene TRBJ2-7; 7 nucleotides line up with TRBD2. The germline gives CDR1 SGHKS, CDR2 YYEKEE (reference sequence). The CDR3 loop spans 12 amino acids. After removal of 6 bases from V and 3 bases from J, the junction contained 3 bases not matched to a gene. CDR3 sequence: CASISGVYEQYF. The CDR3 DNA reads TGTGCCAGCATCAGCGGGGTCTACGAGCAGTACTTC.

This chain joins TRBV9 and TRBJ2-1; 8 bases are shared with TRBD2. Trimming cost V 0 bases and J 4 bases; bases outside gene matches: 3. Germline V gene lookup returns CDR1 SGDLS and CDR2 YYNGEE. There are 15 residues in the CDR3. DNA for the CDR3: TGTGCCAGCAGCGTAGTGGCTAGCGGGTACAATGAGCAGTTCTTC. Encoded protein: CASSVVASGYNEQFF.

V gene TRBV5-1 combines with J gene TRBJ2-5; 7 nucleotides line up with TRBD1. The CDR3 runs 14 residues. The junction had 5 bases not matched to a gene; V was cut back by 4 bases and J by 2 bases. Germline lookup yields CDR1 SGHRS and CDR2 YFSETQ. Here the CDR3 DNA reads TGCGCCAGCAGCGGTGGACAGGCACAAGAGACCCAGTACTTC. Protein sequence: CASSGGQAQETQYF.

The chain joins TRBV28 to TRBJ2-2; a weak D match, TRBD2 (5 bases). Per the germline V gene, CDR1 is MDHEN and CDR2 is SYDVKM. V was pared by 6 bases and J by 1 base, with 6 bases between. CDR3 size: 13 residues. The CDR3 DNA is TGTGCCAGCAGGGAGGAGAACACCGGGGAGCTGTTTTTT. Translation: CASREENTGELFF.

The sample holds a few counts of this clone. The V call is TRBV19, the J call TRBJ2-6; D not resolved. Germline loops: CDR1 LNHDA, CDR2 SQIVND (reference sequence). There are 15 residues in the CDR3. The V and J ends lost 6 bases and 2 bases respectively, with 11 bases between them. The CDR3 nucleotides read TGTGCCAGTAGACTGACCCGACCTGGGGCCAACGTCCTGACTTTC. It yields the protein CASRLTRPGANVLTF.

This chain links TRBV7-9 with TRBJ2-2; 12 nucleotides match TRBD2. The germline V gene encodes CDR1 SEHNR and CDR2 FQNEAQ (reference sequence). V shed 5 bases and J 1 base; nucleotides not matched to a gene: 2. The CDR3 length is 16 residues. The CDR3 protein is CASSRTSGMNTGELFF. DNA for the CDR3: TGTGCCAGCAGCCGGACTAGCGGGATGAACACCGGGGAGCTGTTTTTT.

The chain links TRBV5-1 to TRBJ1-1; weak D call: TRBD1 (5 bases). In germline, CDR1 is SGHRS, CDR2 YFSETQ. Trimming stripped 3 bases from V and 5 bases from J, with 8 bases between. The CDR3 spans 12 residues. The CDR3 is CASSSKGTEAFF. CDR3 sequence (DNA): TGCGCCAGCAGCTCAAAGGGGACTGAAGCTTTCTTT.

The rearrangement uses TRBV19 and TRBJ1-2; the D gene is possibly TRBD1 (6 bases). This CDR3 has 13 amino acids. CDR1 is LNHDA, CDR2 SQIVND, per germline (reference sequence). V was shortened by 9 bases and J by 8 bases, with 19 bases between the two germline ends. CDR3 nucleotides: TGTGCCAGCAGGACAGAGGTATTTGGAGGCTACACCTTC. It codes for CASRTEVFGGYTF.

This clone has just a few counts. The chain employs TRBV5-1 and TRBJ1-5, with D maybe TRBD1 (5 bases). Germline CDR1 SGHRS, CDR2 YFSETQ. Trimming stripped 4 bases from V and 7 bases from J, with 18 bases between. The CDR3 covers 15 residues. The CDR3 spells CASSLDEWGRQPQHF. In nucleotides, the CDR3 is TGCGCCAGCAGCCTCGATGAATGGGGGAGACAGCCCCAGCATTTT.

The CDR3, as DNA: TGTGCCAGCAGCTCCGGGACTAGCGGATACACAGATACGCAGTATTTT. The encoded protein is CASSSGTSGYTDTQYF. This chain uses TRBV5-4 with TRBJ2-3, with 11 bases identical to TRBD2. Germline V gene lookup returns CDR1 SGHNT and CDR2 YYREEE (reference sequence). The CDR3 loop spans 16 amino acids. V lost 3 bases, J lost 2 bases, and 5 bases stayed unmatched.

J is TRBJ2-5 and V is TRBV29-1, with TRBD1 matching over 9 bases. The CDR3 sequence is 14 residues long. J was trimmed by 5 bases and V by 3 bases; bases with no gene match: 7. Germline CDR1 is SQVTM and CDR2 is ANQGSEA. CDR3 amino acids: CSVDRTGAGETQYF. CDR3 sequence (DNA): TGCAGCGTTGATCGGACAGGGGCAGGGGAGACCCAGTACTTC.

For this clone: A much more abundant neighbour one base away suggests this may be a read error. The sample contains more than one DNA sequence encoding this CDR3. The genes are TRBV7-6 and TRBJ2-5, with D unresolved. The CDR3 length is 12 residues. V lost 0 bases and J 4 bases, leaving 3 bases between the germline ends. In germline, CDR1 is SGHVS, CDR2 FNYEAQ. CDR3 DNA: TGTGCCAGCAGCTTAGCGAGAGAGACCCAGTACTTC. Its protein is CASSLARETQYF. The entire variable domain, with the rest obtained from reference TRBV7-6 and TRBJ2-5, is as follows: GAGVSQSPRYKVTKRGQDVALRCDPISGHVSLYWYRQALGQGPEFLTYFNYEAQQDKSGLPNDRFSAERPEGSISTLTIQRTEQRDSAMYRCASSLARETQYFGPGTRLLVL.

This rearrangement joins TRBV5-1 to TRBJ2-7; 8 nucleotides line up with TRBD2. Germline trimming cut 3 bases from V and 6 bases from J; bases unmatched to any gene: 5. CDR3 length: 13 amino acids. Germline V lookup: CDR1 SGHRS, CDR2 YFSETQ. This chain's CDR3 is CASSSPGGAEQYF. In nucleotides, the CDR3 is TGCGCCAGCAGCTCCCCCGGGGGGGCCGAGCAGTACTTC.

The DNA for the CDR3 is TGTGCCAGCAGCTTAGTAGCGGGAGGGCCGAGGGAGACCCAGTACTTC. Translation gives CASSLVAGGPRETQYF. The chain is built from TRBV7-2 and TRBJ2-5, with 11 nucleotides matching TRBD2. CDR3 length: 16 residues. Germline V gene data show CDR1 as SGHTA and CDR2 as FQGNSA. The trim removed 1 base at V and 5 bases at J, leaving 6 bases unmatched. Supplemented by reference TRBV7-2 and TRBJ2-5, the full variable domain reads GAGVSQSPSNKVTEKGKDVELRCDPISGHTALYWYRQSLGQGLEFLIYFQGNSAPDKSGLPSDRFSAERTGGSVSTLTIQRTQQEDSAVYLCASSLVAGGPRETQYFGPGTRLLVL.

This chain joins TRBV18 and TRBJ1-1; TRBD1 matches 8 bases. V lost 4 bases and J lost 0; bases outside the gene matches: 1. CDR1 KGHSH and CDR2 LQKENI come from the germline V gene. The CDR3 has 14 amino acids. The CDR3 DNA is TGTGCCAGCTCACAGACAGGGGTGAACACTGAAGCTTTCTTT. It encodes CASSQTGVNTEAFF.

Here the CDR3 DNA reads TGCGCCAGCAGTTTGCCTAGCGGAGCCGGCACAGATACGCAGTATTTT. This codes for CASSLPSGAGTDTQYF. This chain uses TRBV5-1 with TRBJ2-3, with 7 bases identical to TRBD2. The length of the CDR3 is 16 residues. The V gene's germline CDR1 is SGHRS and CDR2 YFSETQ. J was trimmed by 1 base and V by 5 bases; bases with no gene match: 10. Full variable domain (rest looked up from reference TRBV5-1 and TRBJ2-3): KAGVTQTPRYLIKTRGQQVTLSCSPISGHRSVSWYQQTPGQGLQFLFEYFSETQRNKGNFPGRFSGRQFSNSRSEMNVSTLELGDSALYLCASSLPSGAGTDTQYFGPGTRLTVL.

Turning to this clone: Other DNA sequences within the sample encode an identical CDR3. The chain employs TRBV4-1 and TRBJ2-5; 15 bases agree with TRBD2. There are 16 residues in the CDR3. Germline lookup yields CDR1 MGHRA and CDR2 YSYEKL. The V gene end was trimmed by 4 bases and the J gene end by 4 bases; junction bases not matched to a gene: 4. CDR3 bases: TGCGCCAGCAGCCCGGGACTAGCGGGAGGCGGAGAGACCCAGTACTTC. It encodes CASSPGLAGGGETQYF.

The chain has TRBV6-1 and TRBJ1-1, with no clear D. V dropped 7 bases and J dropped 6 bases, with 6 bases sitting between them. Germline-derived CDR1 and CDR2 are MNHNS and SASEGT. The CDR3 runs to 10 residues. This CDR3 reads CASTFPEAFF. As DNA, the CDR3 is TGTGCCAGCACTTTCCCTGAAGCTTTCTTT.

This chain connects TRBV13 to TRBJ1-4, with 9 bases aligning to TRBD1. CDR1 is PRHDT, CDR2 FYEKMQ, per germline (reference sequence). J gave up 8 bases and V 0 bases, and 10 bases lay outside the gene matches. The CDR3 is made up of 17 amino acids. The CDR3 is CASSLGPGQGVAEKLFF. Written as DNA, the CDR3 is TGTGCCAGCAGCTTAGGCCCGGGACAGGGCGTCGCGGAAAAACTGTTTTTT.

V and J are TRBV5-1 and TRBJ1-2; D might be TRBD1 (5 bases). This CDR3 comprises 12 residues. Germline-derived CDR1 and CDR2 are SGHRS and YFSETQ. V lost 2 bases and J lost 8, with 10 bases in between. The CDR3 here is CASSFGRDGYTF. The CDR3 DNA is TGCGCCAGCAGCTTTGGCAGGGACGGCTACACCTTC.

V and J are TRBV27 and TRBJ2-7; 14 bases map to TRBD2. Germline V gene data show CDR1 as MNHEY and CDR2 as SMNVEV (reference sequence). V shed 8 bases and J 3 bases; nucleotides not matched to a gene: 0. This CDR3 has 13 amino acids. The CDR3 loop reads CASGTSGSYEQYF. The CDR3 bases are TGTGCCAGCGGGACTAGCGGGAGCTACGAGCAGTACTTC.

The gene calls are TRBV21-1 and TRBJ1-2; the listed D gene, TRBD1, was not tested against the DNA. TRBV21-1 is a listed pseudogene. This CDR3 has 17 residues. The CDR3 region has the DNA TGTGCCAGCAGCAAAGCGCAGGACAGGGGGGCAAATTATGGCTACACCTTC. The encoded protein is CASSKAQDRGANYGYTF.

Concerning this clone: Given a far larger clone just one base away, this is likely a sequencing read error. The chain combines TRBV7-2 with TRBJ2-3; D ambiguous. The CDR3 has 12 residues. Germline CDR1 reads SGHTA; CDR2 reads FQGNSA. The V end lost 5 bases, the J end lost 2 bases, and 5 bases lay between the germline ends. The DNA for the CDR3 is TGTGCCAGCAGCCGAGCCACAGATACGCAGTATTTT. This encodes CASSRATDTQYF.

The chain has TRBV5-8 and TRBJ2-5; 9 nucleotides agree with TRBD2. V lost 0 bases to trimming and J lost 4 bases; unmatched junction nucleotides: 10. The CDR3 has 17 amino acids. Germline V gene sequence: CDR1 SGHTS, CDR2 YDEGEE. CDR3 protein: CASSLGLAGPGGETQYF. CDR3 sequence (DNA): TGTGCCAGCAGCTTGGGGCTAGCGGGGCCCGGCGGAGAGACCCAGTACTTC. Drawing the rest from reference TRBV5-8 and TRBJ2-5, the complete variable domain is EAGVTQSPTHLIKTRGQQATLRCSPISGHTSVYWYQQALGLGLQFLLWYDEGEERNRGNFPPRFSGRQFPNYSSELNVNALELEDSALYLCASSLGLAGPGGETQYFGPGTRLLVL.

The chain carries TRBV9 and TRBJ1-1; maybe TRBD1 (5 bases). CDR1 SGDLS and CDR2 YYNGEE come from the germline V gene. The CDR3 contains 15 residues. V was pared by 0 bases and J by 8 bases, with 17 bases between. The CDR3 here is CASSVEGAGPPEAFF. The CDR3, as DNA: TGTGCCAGCAGCGTAGAAGGGGCAGGGCCACCCGAAGCTTTCTTT.

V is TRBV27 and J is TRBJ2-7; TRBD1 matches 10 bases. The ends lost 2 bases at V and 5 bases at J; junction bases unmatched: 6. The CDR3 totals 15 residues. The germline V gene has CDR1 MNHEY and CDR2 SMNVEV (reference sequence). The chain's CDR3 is CASSLETGGVNEQYF. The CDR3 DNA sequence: TGTGCCAGCAGTTTAGAGACAGGGGGCGTGAACGAGCAGTACTTC.

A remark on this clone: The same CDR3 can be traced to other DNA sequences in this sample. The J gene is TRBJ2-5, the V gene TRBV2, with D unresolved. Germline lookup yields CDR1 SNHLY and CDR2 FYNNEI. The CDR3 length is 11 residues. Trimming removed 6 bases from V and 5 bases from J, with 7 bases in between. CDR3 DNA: TGTGCCAGCAGCCTCGGGGAGACCCAGTACTTC. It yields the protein CASSLGETQYF.

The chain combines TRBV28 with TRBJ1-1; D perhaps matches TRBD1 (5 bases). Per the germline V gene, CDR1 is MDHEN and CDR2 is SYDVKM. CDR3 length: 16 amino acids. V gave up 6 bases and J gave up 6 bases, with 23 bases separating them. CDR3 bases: TGTGCCAGCAGACTAACACCCCGGGACGGAGGAGCTGAAGCTTTCTTT. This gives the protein CASRLTPRDGGAEAFF.

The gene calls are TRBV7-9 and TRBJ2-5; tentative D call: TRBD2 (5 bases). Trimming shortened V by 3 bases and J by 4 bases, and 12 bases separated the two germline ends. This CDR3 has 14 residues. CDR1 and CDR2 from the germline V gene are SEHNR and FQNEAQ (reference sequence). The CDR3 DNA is TGTGCCAGCAGCTTTTCGGGGTTGAGAGAGACCCAGTACTTC. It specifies CASSFSGLRETQYF.

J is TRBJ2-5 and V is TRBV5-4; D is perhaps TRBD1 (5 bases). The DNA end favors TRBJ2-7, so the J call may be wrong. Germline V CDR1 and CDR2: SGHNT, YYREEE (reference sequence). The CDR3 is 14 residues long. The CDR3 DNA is TGTGCCAGCAGCTTGGAAGGGGTTATCAACGAGCAGTACTTC. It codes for CASSLEGVINEQYF.